This T cell receptor beta chain was sequenced during a study of graft-versus-host responses after intestinal transplantation. Whole-study findings and limits: High graft-versus-host to host-versus-graft clonal ratios were found in allografts of patients who had graft-donor T cell macrochimerism. With peak circulating GvH clone levels came an association with early post-transplant HvG declines. Investigators detected GvH clones in recipient marrow, with some emerging earlier in ileum or blood.

V was shortened by 4 bases and J by 1 base, with 10 bases between the two germline ends. The germline gives CDR1 MNHEY, CDR2 SMNVEV (reference sequence). The CDR3 extends over 14 amino acids. Of note for this clone: What it binds is not known.

TCRdb's copy holds only in-frame clones and misses some; the assay was immunoSEQ multiplex PCR. The data hold around 84,000 clones, with around four fifths observed a single time. The sequencing used unstimulated CD8+ T cells sorted from spleen or lymph node cells, collected before intestinal transplant. The source is a human donor who received an intestinal transplant. The gene calls are TRBV27 and TRBJ1-1; D remains unclear. The CDR3 nucleotides read TGTGCCAGCAGTTCATTTCATTGGAACACTGAAGCTTTCTTT. This codes for CASSSFHWNTEAFF.